A selection of T cell receptor beta chains follows, all from one sample in a study of vaccination and CD4 T cells after COVID-19. TCRdb redid the calling of the PCR reads with MiXCR, one entry per CDR3 protein. The sample holds 20,000 to 25,000 distinct CDR3 sequences; around 43% are singletons and the top ten take around 13%. These TCRs are of unknown antigen specificity. Sample: CD4+ T cells from blood, cultured in vitro. The source of these receptors is a human donor who had recovered from COVID-19. CDR3s include the opening cysteine and the closing phenylalanine or tryptophan. The order of the fields is J gene, D gene, clone size, V gene, CDR3 DNA, CDR3 protein. The D gene is left open where the match is weak. Clone size appears in some rows only: once, few, many, or a class for an expanded clone.

j_gene: TRBJ2-7
d_gene: -
abundance: few
v_gene: TRBV2
CDR3nt: TGTGCCAGCACCTCCGCCGGGACTGGGGACTACGAGCAGTACTTC
CDR3aa: CASTSAGTGDYEQYF

j_gene: TRBJ2-1
d_gene: TRBD1
abundance: -
v_gene: TRBV7-7
CDR3nt: TGTGCTAGCAAAGGGACAGGGGACAATGAGCAGTTCTTC
CDR3aa: CASKGTGDNEQFF

j_gene: TRBJ1-5
d_gene: TRBD1
abundance: -
v_gene: TRBV28
CDR3nt: TGTGCCAGCAGGATAGGGGGCTCATATAGCAATCAGCCCCAGCATTTT
CDR3aa: CASRIGGSYSNQPQHF

j_gene: TRBJ2-7
d_gene: TRBD2
abundance: large
v_gene: TRBV5-4
CDR3nt: TGTGCCAGCAGTTCCCCTACCGGGACTAGTAACTACGAGCAGTACTTC
CDR3aa: CASSSPTGTSNYEQYF

j_gene: TRBJ2-3
d_gene: -
abundance: -
v_gene: TRBV2
CDR3nt: TGTGCCAGCAAAACCCGAGTTGGGGTCACAGATACGCAGTATTTT
CDR3aa: CASKTRVGVTDTQYF

j_gene: TRBJ2-3
d_gene: -
abundance: few
v_gene: TRBV11-3
CDR3nt: TGTGCCAGCAGCTTAGGGGAACTCAATACGCAGTATTTT
CDR3aa: CASSLGELNTQYF

j_gene: TRBJ2-5
d_gene: -
abundance: few
v_gene: TRBV24-1
CDR3nt: TGTGCCACCAGTGATTCCGGGACTCACCAAGAGACCCAGTACTTC
CDR3aa: CATSDSGTHQETQYF

j_gene: TRBJ2-7
d_gene: -
abundance: -
v_gene: TRBV20-1
CDR3nt: TGCAGTGCTAGTTTGGGGATACCTACCTACGAGCAGTACTTC
CDR3aa: CSASLGIPTYEQYF

j_gene: TRBJ2-1
d_gene: -
abundance: -
v_gene: TRBV19
CDR3nt: TGTGCCAGTAGTATAGACCGGGACAATGAGCAGTTCTTC
CDR3aa: CASSIDRDNEQFF

j_gene: TRBJ1-5
d_gene: -
abundance: few
v_gene: TRBV20-1
CDR3nt: TGCAGTGCTAGAGAGCGCAGATACAATCAGCCCCAGCATTTT
CDR3aa: CSARERRYNQPQHF

j_gene: TRBJ2-3
d_gene: -
abundance: once
v_gene: TRBV5-1
CDR3nt: TGCGCCAGCAGTAAGGCTGGGGCCGATACGCAGTATTTT
CDR3aa: CASSKAGADTQYF

j_gene: TRBJ2-1
d_gene: TRBD2
abundance: -
v_gene: TRBV20-1
CDR3nt: TGCAGTGCTAGACACCTTCTAGCGGCTTACAATGAGCAGTTCTTC
CDR3aa: CSARHLLAAYNEQFF

j_gene: TRBJ2-3
d_gene: TRBD2
abundance: -
v_gene: TRBV7-9
CDR3nt: TGTGCCAGCAGCTTAAGCGGGGGAACAGATACGCAGTATTTT
CDR3aa: CASSLSGGTDTQYF

j_gene: TRBJ2-1
d_gene: -
abundance: -
v_gene: TRBV11-3
CDR3nt: TGTGCCAGCAGCTTAGATCTGGGGGATGAGCAGTTCTTC
CDR3aa: CASSLDLGDEQFF

j_gene: TRBJ2-7
d_gene: -
abundance: -
v_gene: TRBV21-1
CDR3nt: TGTGCCAGCAGCATATTTAGACAGGGAAGCTCCTACGAGCAGTACTTC
CDR3aa: CASSIFRQGSSYEQYF

j_gene: TRBJ1-5
d_gene: TRBD1
abundance: few
v_gene: TRBV20-1
CDR3nt: TGCAGTGCTAGTCCAGACAGGGGGCCTCAGCCCCAGCATTTT
CDR3aa: CSASPDRGPQPQHF

j_gene: TRBJ2-5
d_gene: -
abundance: -
v_gene: TRBV10-3
CDR3nt: TGTGCCATCAGTCATCGGGAGGGGGCGGAGACCCAGTACTTC
CDR3aa: CAISHREGAETQYF

j_gene: TRBJ2-3
d_gene: -
abundance: once
v_gene: TRBV11-3
CDR3nt: TGTGCCAGCAGCTTAGATCTGAACAGTCCGCAGTATTTT
CDR3aa: CASSLDLNSPQYF

j_gene: TRBJ2-5
d_gene: TRBD1
abundance: few
v_gene: TRBV7-9
CDR3nt: TGTGCCAGCAGCTTATCCTGGGACAGGGGACGAGAGACCCAGTACTTC
CDR3aa: CASSLSWDRGRETQYF